The text below deals with one T cell receptor (beta chain). Its antigen is as yet unknown. The data derive from a study of cytomegalovirus exposure and HLA in healthy donors. Study background: A later analysis reported the 90 to 150 validation repertoires used the same platform as the roughly 700 first-cohort repertoires.

Study-level findings and limits: Most TCRs appeared rarely, but some public TCRs recurred in many donors. The study designated 150 or so TCR beta chains cytomegalovirus-associated. According to a subsequent analysis, TCR clusters from the first cohort were inclined to appear together in the roughly 120 validation repertoires.

Germline assignment: CDR1 GTSNPN and CDR2 SVGIG (reference sequence). The CDR3 spans 14 residues. Unmatched junction bases numbered 6, after V lost 7 bases and J lost 0 bases. Profiled with immunoSEQ multiplex PCR; TCRdb holds only in-frame clones, not every one. The sample records roughly 230,000 clones, about 92% being singletons. V gene TRBV30 combines with J gene TRBJ2-4, with 7 bases identical to TRBD2. Sequences were obtained from PBMCs. The source is a woman in her twenties or thirties in good health and CMV-seronegative. The CDR3 spells CASRGRAAKNIQYF. Written as DNA, the CDR3 is TGTGCCTCCCGGGGGAGGGCAGCCAAAAACATTCAGTACTTC.